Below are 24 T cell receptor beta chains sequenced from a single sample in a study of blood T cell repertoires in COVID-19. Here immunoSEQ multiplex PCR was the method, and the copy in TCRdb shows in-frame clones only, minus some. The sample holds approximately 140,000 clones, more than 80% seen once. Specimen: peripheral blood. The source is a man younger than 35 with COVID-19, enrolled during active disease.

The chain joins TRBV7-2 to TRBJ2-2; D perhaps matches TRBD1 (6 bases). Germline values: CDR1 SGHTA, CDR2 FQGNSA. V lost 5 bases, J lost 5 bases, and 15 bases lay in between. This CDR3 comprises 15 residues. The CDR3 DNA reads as TGTGCCAGCAGCCCAGCCTACGGGACAACCGGGGAGCTGTTTTTT. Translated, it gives CASSPAYGTTGELFF. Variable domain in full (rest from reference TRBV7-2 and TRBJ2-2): GAGVSQSPSNKVTEKGKDVELRCDPISGHTALYWYRQSLGQGLEFLIYFQGNSAPDKSGLPSDRFSAERTGGSVSTLTIQRTQQEDSAVYLCASSPAYGTTGELFFGEGSRLTVL.

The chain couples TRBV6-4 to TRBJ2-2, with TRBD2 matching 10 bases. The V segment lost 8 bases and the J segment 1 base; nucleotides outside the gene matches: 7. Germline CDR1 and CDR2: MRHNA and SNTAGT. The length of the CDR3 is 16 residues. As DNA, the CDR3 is TGTGCCAGCGCCATCGTAGCGGGAGGGAACACCGGGGAGCTGTTTTTT. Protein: CASAIVAGGNTGELFF.

CDR3 sequence (DNA): TGCGCCAGCAGCTTTAACCGGGTTGGGAACACTGAAGCTTTCTTT. This encodes CASSFNRVGNTEAFF. V gene TRBV5-1 combines with J gene TRBJ1-1, with no clear D. V was pared by 2 bases and J by 1 base, with 12 bases between. This CDR3 is 15 amino acids long. CDR1 and CDR2 from the germline V gene are SGHRS and YFSETQ. The entire variable domain, with the rest obtained from reference TRBV5-1 and TRBJ1-1, is as follows: KAGVTQTPRYLIKTRGQQVTLSCSPISGHRSVSWYQQTPGQGLQFLFEYFSETQRNKGNFPGRFSGRQFSNSRSEMNVSTLELGDSALYLCASSFNRVGNTEAFFGQGTRLTVV.

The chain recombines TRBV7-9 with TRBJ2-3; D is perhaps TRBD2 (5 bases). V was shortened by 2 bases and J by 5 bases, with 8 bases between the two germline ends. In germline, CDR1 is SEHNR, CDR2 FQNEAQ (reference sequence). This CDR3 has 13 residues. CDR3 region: CASSLTEGDTQYF. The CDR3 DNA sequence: TGTGCCAGCAGCTTAACCGAGGGAGATACGCAGTATTTT. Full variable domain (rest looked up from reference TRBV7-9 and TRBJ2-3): DTGVSQNPRHKITKRGQNVTFRCDPISEHNRLYWYRQTLGQGPEFLTYFQNEAQLEKSRLLSDRFSAERPKGSFSTLEIQRTEQGDSAMYLCASSLTEGDTQYFGPGTRLTVL.

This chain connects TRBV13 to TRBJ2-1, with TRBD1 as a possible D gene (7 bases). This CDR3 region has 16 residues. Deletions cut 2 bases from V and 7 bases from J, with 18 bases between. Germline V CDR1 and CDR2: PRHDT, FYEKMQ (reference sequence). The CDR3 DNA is TGTGCCAGCAGCTTAAGAGGAGGGGGCAAGGGGAATGAGCAGTTCTTC. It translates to CASSLRGGGKGNEQFF.

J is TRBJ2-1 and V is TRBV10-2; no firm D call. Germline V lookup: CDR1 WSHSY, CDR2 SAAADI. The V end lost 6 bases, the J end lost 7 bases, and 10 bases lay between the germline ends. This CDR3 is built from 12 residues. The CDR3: CASSLDNNEQFF. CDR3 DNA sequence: TGCGCCAGCAGCTTAGACAATAATGAGCAGTTCTTC.

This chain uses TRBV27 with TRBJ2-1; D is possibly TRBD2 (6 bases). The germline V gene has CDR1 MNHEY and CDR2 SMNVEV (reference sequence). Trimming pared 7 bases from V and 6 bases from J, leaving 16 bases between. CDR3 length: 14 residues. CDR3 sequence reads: CASTRSGPLNEQFF. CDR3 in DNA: TGTGCCAGCACCCGGAGCGGGCCCCTCAATGAGCAGTTCTTC.

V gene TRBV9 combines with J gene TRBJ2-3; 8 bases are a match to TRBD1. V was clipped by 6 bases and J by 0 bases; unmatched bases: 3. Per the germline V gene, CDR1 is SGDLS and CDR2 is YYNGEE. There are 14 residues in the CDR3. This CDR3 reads CASNPGGSTDTQYF. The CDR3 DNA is TGTGCCAGCAATCCAGGGGGCAGCACAGATACGCAGTATTTT. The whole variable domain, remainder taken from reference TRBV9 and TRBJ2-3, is DSGVTQTPKHLITATGQRVTLRCSPRSGDLSVYWYQQSLDQGLQFLIQYYNGEERAKGNILERFSAQQFPDLHSELNLSSLELGDSALYFCASNPGGSTDTQYFGPGTRLTVL.

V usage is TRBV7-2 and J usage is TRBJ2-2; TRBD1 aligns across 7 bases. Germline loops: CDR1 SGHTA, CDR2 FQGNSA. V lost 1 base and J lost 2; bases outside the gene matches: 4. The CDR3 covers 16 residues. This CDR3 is CASSLVGTVNTGELFF. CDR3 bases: TGTGCCAGCAGCTTAGTGGGGACAGTCAACACCGGGGAGCTGTTTTTT.

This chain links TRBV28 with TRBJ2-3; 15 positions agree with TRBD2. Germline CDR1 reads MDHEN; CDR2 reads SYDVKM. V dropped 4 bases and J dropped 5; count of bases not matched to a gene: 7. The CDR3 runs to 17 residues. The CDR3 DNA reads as TGTGCCAGCAGTTCCCGGACTAGCGGGAGGGCCGTAGATACGCAGTATTTT. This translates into CASSSRTSGRAVDTQYF.

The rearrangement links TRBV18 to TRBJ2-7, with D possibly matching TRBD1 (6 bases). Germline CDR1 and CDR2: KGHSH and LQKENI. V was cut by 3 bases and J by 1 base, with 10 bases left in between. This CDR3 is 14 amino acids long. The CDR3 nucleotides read TGTGCCAGCTCACCGGGGGCGGAATCCTACGAGCAGTACTTC. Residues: CASSPGAESYEQYF.

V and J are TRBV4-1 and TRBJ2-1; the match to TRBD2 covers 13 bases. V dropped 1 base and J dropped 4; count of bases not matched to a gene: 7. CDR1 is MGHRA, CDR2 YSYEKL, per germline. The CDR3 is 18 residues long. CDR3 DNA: TGCGCCAGCAGCCAAGTGGACCTGGGACTAGCGGGATACAATGAGCAGTTCTTC. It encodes CASSQVDLGLAGYNEQFF.

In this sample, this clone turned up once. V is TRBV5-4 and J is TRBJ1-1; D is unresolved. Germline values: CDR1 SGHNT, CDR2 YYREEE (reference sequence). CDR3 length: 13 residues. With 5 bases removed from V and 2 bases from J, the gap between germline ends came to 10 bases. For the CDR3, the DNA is TGTGCCAGCAGAACAGACCCCAACACTGAAGCTTTCTTT. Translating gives CASRTDPNTEAFF.

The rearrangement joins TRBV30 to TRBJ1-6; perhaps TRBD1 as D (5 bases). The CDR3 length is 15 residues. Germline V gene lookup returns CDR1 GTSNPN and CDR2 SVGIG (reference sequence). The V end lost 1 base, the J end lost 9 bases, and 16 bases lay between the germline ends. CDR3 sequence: CAWSGGRAVGSPLHF. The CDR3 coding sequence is TGTGCCTGGAGTGGCGGCAGGGCGGTCGGTTCACCCCTCCACTTT.

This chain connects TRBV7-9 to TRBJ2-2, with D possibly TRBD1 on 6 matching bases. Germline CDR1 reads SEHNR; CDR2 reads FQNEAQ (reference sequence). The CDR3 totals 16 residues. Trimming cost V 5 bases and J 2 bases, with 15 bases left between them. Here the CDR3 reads CASSVRQVTNTGELFF. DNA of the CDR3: TGTGCCAGCAGCGTCCGACAGGTTACTAACACCGGGGAGCTGTTTTTT.

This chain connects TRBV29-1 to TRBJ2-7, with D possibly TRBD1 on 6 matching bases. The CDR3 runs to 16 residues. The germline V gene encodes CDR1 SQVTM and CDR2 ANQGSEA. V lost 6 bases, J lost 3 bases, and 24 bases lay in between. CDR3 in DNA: TGCAGCGTAGCCGGGACGAGGGGACAACGGGGCTACGAGCAGTACTTC. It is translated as CSVAGTRGQRGYEQYF.

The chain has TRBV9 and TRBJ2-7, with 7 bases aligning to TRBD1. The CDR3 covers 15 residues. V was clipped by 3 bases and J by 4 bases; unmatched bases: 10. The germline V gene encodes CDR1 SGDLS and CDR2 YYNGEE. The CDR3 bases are TGTGCCAGCAGCGAAAAACAGGGGTACGGGTACGAGCAGTACTTC. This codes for CASSEKQGYGYEQYF.

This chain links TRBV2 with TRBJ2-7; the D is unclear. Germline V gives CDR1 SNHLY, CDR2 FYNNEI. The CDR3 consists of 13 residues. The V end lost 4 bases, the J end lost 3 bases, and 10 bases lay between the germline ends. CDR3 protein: CASSGLPFYEQYF. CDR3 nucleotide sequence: TGTGCCAGCAGTGGACTCCCGTTCTACGAGCAGTACTTC.

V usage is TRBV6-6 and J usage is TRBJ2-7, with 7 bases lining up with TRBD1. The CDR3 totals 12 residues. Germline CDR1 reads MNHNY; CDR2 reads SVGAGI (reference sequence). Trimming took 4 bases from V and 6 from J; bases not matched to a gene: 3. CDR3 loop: CASSLTGIEQYF. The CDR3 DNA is TGTGCCAGCAGTTTGACAGGGATCGAGCAGTACTTC.

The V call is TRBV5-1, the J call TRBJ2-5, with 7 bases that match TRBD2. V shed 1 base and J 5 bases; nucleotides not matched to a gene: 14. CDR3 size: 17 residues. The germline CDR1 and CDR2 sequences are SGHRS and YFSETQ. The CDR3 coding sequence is TGCGCCAGCAGCTTGCCGGTGGCGGGAGAGGCATGGGAGACCCAGTACTTC. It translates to CASSLPVAGEAWETQYF.

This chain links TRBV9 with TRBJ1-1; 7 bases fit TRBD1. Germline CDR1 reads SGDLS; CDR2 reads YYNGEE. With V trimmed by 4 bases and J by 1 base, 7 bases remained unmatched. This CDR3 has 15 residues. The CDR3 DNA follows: TGTGCCAGCAGCCCCTTGGACAGGAGGAACACTGAAGCTTTCTTT. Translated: CASSPLDRRNTEAFF.

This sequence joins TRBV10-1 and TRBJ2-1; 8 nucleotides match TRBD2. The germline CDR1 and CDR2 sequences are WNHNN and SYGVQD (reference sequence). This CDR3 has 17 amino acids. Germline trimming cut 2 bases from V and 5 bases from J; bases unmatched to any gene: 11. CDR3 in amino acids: CASSELGAGDTNNEQFF. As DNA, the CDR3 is TGCGCCAGCAGTGAGCTCGGAGCGGGAGACACCAACAATGAGCAGTTCTTC.

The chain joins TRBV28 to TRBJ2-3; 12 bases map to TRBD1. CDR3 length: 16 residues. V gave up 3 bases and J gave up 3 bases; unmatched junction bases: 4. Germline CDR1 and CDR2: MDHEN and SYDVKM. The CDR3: CASSLGQGAQTDTQYF. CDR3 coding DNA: TGTGCCAGCAGTTTGGGACAGGGGGCGCAGACAGATACGCAGTATTTT. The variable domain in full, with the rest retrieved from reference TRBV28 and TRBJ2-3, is DVKVTQSSRYLVKRTGEKVFLECVQDMDHENMFWYRQDPGLGLRLIYFSYDVKMKEKGDIPEGYSVSREKKERFSLILESASTNQTSMYLCASSLGQGAQTDTQYFGPGTRLTVL.

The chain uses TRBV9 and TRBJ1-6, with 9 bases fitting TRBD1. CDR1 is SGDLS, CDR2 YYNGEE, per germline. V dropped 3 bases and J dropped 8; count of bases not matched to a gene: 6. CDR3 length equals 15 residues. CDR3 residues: CASSATGGLYSPLHF. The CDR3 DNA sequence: TGTGCCAGCAGCGCCACAGGGGGCCTTTATTCACCCCTCCACTTT. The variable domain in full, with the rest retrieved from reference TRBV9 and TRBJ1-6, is DSGVTQTPKHLITATGQRVTLRCSPRSGDLSVYWYQQSLDQGLQFLIQYYNGEERAKGNILERFSAQQFPDLHSELNLSSLELGDSALYFCASSATGGLYSPLHFGNGTRLTVT.